Below, one TCR beta chain is given with its context. TCRdb's copy holds only in-frame clones and misses some; the assay was immunoSEQ multiplex PCR. In the table there are about 130,000 clones, roughly 92% of which are singletons. This record belongs to a study of control samples from healthy donors and cancer patients. The CDR3 totals 11 residues. CDR1 and CDR2 from the germline V gene are KGHSH and LQKENI. The ends were cut back, 5 bases at V and 4 bases at J, with 4 bases in the middle. The sequenced material came from blood. The chain joins TRBV18 to TRBJ2-3; no definite D call. This sequence was found in a man aged 18-30 years in good health. DNA for the CDR3: TGTGCCAGCTCAGAGCCAGATACGCAGTATTTT. Translating it yields CASSEPDTQYF. Looking up the rest from reference TRBV18 and TRBJ2-3 gives the full variable domain: NAGVMQNPRHLVRRRGQEARLRCSPMKGHSHVYWYRQLPEEGLKFMVYLQKENIIDESGMPKERFSAEFPKEGPSILRIQQVVRGDSAAYFCASSEPDTQYFGPGTRLTVL.